The clone carrying this TCR beta chain was observed a handful of times. These data belong to a study of patients and donors after allogeneic stem cell transplantation. V lost 4 bases to trimming and J lost 0 bases, with 7 bases between them. The CDR3 has 14 amino acids. Germline V gene data show CDR1 as SEHNR and CDR2 as FQNEAQ (reference sequence). TCRdb used MiXCR to reprocess the RT-PCR reads, holding one entry per CDR3 protein. The sample contains about 160,000 distinct CDR3 sequences, 24% of which appear only once. Sequencing was done on a sample of blood, either unsorted or a sorted T cell fraction (not recorded which). The receptor comes from a human donor who was either an allogeneic HSCT recipient or a stem cell or donor lymphocyte infusion donor (not recorded which). It is not recorded whose cells these are; they may come from a transplant donor. The genes are TRBV7-9 and TRBJ1-5; D gene unclear. This CDR3 reads CASSSGPSNQPQHF. As DNA, the CDR3 is TGTGCCAGCAGCTCGGGCCCTAGCAATCAGCCCCAGCATTTT.